The 23 T cell receptor beta chains listed next were all sequenced from one sample in a study of T cells in Graves' hyperthyroidism and ophthalmopathy. The CDR3 regions of TCR beta were amplified from RNA transcripts. In the first-round RT-PCR of the TCR CDR3, the HTBI primer set was used. MiXCR, run by TCRdb on the multiplex PCR reads, gives a single entry per CDR3 protein. The sample includes about 690,000 distinct CDR3 sequences, 17% seen only once; the top ten take around a sixth. Input material: blood. The receptors here all came from a man between 50 and 59 years old with Graves' hyperthyroidism.

This clonotype was seen at least ten times. The J gene is TRBJ2-3, the V gene TRBV11-1; the D is unclear. Looked up from germline, CDR1 is SGHAT and CDR2 is FQDESV (reference sequence). Trimming stripped 4 bases from V and 3 bases from J, with 14 bases between. The CDR3 runs 15 residues. In nucleotides, the CDR3 is TGTGCCAGCAGCTGGGCTAAATCCGGAACAGATACGCAGTATTTT. Its translation is CASSWAKSGTDTQYF.

This clonotype was observed a handful of times. The rearrangement uses TRBV19 and TRBJ1-5; no firm D call. This CDR3 region has 15 residues. The germline gives CDR1 LNHDA, CDR2 SQIVND (reference sequence). Trimming cost V 3 bases and J 4 bases, with 13 bases left between them. The CDR3 is CASSIIHRGNQPQHF. In DNA form, the CDR3 reads TGTGCCAGTAGTATTATACACAGAGGGAATCAGCCCCAGCATTTT.

This sequence joins TRBV27 and TRBJ2-7, with a weak D call TRBD2 (7 bases). The CDR3 totals 17 residues. CDR1 and CDR2 (germline): MNHEY, SMNVEV (reference sequence). Deletions cut 2 bases from V and 2 bases from J, with 19 bases between. The CDR3 DNA is TGTGCCAGCAGTTTAAAGGGGGGATCTAGCGGAACCTACGAGCAGTACTTC. Translated: CASSLKGGSSGTYEQYF.

The genes are TRBV7-2 and TRBJ1-2; D unresolved. V lost 3 bases, J lost 7 bases, and 9 bases lay in between. The CDR3 length is 12 residues. Germline CDR1 SGHTA, CDR2 FQGNSA. CDR3 DNA: TGTGCCAGCAGCTTGGTCAGCAGTGGCTACACCTTC. It is translated as CASSLVSSGYTF. Full variable domain (remainder filled in from reference TRBV7-2 and TRBJ1-2): GAGVSQSPSNKVTEKGKDVELRCDPISGHTALYWYRQSLGQGLEFLIYFQGNSAPDKSGLPSDRFSAERTGGSVSTLTIQRTQQEDSAVYLCASSLVSSGYTFGSGTRLTVV.

The chain has TRBV24-1 and TRBJ2-3; D unclear. Germline lookup yields CDR1 KGHDR and CDR2 SFDVKD. The CDR3 runs to 13 residues. Trimming shortened V by 6 bases and J by 3 bases, and 9 bases separated the two germline ends. The CDR3 region is CATSPGGTDTQYF. In DNA form, the CDR3 reads TGTGCCACCAGTCCGGGCGGTACAGATACGCAGTATTTT.

This clonotype was counted at least ten times. The chain joins TRBV27 to TRBJ2-1, with D tentatively TRBD2 (5 bases). This CDR3 has 16 amino acids. The V and J ends lost 0 bases and 5 bases respectively, with 14 bases between them. The germline gives CDR1 MNHEY, CDR2 SMNVEV (reference sequence). As DNA, the CDR3 is TGTGCCAGCAGTTTATCTTCCGGGAAATCCAACAATGAGCAGTTCTTC. Protein product: CASSLSSGKSNNEQFF.

This clonotype has just a few counts. The chain links TRBV18 to TRBJ1-2; 11 nucleotides match TRBD1. Germline CDR1 KGHSH, CDR2 LQKENI. Trimming at V came to 2 bases and at J to 4 bases, leaving 9 bases not matched to a gene. The CDR3 length is 17 residues. The CDR3 protein is CASSPRGTGGISYGYTF. In nucleotides, the CDR3 is TGTGCCAGCTCACCAAGAGGGACAGGGGGTATCAGCTATGGCTACACCTTC. The full variable domain, with the rest looked up from reference TRBV18 and TRBJ1-2, is NAGVMQNPRHLVRRRGQEARLRCSPMKGHSHVYWYRQLPEEGLKFMVYLQKENIIDESGMPKERFSAEFPKEGPSILRIQQVVRGDSAAYFCASSPRGTGGISYGYTFGSGTRLTVV.

This clonotype came up many times. The chain is built from TRBV12-3 or TRBV12-4 and TRBJ2-7; a weak D match, TRBD2 (8 bases). Trimming pared 2 bases from V and 5 bases from J, leaving 16 bases between. The CDR3 length is 15 residues. Here the CDR3 reads CASSLPGRGPHEQYF. As DNA, the CDR3 is TGTGCCAGCAGTTTACCCGGGAGGGGGCCCCACGAGCAGTACTTC.

In this sample, this clonotype turned up a few times. CDR3 protein: CASSQEGGGVPTEAFF. DNA for the CDR3: TGCGCCAGCAGCCAAGAGGGAGGGGGCGTTCCCACTGAAGCTTTCTTT. The J gene is TRBJ1-1, the V gene TRBV4-3; 7 positions agree with TRBD1. The CDR3 runs to 16 residues. V lost 0 bases, J lost 4 bases, and 8 bases stayed unmatched. In germline, CDR1 is LGHNA, CDR2 YSLEER.

In its sample, this clonotype was seen many times. The chain carries TRBV5-1 and TRBJ2-7; D is perhaps TRBD2 (5 bases). The CDR3 is made up of 14 amino acids. Germline V gene data show CDR1 as SGHRS and CDR2 as YFSETQ. Between the trimmed V and J ends, which lost 2 bases and 2 bases, there was a span of 11 bases. The CDR3 protein is CASSLSADTYEQYF. CDR3 DNA sequence: TGCGCCAGCAGCTTATCAGCGGATACCTACGAGCAGTACTTC. The complete variable domain, with remaining parts taken from reference TRBV5-1 and TRBJ2-7, reads KAGVTQTPRYLIKTRGQQVTLSCSPISGHRSVSWYQQTPGQGLQFLFEYFSETQRNKGNFPGRFSGRQFSNSRSEMNVSTLELGDSALYLCASSLSADTYEQYFGPGTRLTVT.

The sample holds many counts of this clonotype. This chain uses TRBV2 with TRBJ2-1; weak D call: TRBD1 (5 bases). This CDR3 comprises 12 residues. Trimming cost V 6 bases and J 8 bases, with 11 bases left between them. Per the germline V gene, CDR1 is SNHLY and CDR2 is FYNNEI. The CDR3 coding sequence is TGTGCCAGCAGCGACGGACAAGATGAGCAGTTCTTC. It specifies CASSDGQDEQFF.

This clonotype has a count of ten or more. The chain has TRBV7-9 and TRBJ2-1; TRBD1 is a possible D gene (6 bases). V lost 5 bases to trimming and J lost 1 base, with 12 bases between them. CDR3 length: 15 residues. Per germline, CDR1 SEHNR and CDR2 FQNEAQ (reference sequence). CDR3 sequence reads: CASSPGQPSYNEQFF. The CDR3 DNA reads TGTGCCAGCAGCCCAGGACAGCCTTCCTACAATGAGCAGTTCTTC. Together with reference TRBV7-9 and TRBJ2-1, the CDR3 gives the full variable domain: DTGVSQNPRHKITKRGQNVTFRCDPISEHNRLYWYRQTLGQGPEFLTYFQNEAQLEKSRLLSDRFSAERPKGSFSTLEIQRTEQGDSAMYLCASSPGQPSYNEQFFGPGTRLTVL.

This clonotype was detected only a few times. The genes are TRBV5-1 and TRBJ2-3; 13 nucleotides agree with TRBD2. The V gene end was trimmed by 3 bases and the J gene end by 2 bases; junction bases not matched to a gene: 3. This CDR3 comprises 16 residues. CDR1 SGHRS and CDR2 YFSETQ come from the germline V gene. The CDR3 spells CASSWGTSGTTDTQYF. For the CDR3, the DNA is TGCGCCAGCAGCTGGGGGACTAGCGGGACCACAGATACGCAGTATTTT. Combining the CDR3 with reference TRBV5-1 and TRBJ2-3 gives the whole variable domain KAGVTQTPRYLIKTRGQQVTLSCSPISGHRSVSWYQQTPGQGLQFLFEYFSETQRNKGNFPGRFSGRQFSNSRSEMNVSTLELGDSALYLCASSWGTSGTTDTQYFGPGTRLTVL.

This clonotype was seen repeatedly, ten times or more. The J gene is TRBJ2-1, the V gene TRBV10-3, with 15 positions matching TRBD2. V lost 10 bases and J lost 6; bases outside the gene matches: 10. The germline V gene has CDR1 ENHRY and CDR2 SYGVKD. This CDR3 comprises 16 residues. CDR3 region: CATNPWTSGRGNEQFF. The CDR3 bases are TGTGCCACCAACCCCTGGACTAGCGGGAGGGGCAATGAGCAGTTCTTC.

The table lists this clonotype with many counts. The V gene is TRBV28, the J gene TRBJ2-7; D remains ambiguous. The CDR3 runs to 12 residues. Deletions cut 2 bases from V and 7 bases from J, with 9 bases between. The germline CDR1 and CDR2 sequences are MDHEN and SYDVKM. DNA of the CDR3: TGTGCCAGCAGTTTAGAGGCGTGGGAGCAGTACTTC. Its protein product is CASSLEAWEQYF.

This clonotype occurred many times. The chain joins TRBV7-9 to TRBJ1-2, with a tentative D call TRBD1 (5 bases). This CDR3 is built from 13 residues. Germline lookup yields CDR1 SEHNR and CDR2 FQNEAQ (reference sequence). Trimming removed 5 bases at V and 12 bases at J, with 19 bases between. DNA for the CDR3: TGTGCCAGCAGCCGTATCGACAGTCCAGAGGACACCTTC. This encodes CASSRIDSPEDTF.

This clonotype was seen ten or more times. The chain recombines TRBV12-3 or TRBV12-4 with TRBJ2-7, with D unclear. The CDR3 is 15 residues long. Deletions cut 6 bases from V and 0 bases from J, with 15 bases between. CDR3 amino acids: CASSPDGSRSYEQYF. DNA for the CDR3: TGTGCCAGCAGCCCCGACGGGTCCCGCTCCTACGAGCAGTACTTC.

This clonotype appeared a few times. The rearrangement uses TRBV28 and TRBJ2-7; perhaps TRBD1 as D (6 bases). This CDR3 contains 14 residues. CDR1 and CDR2 (germline): MDHEN, SYDVKM. V was cut by 5 bases and J by 3 bases, with 14 bases left in between. The CDR3 coding sequence is TGTGCCAGCAGTAGGCAGGGGCCCATCTACGAGCAGTACTTC. This translates into CASSRQGPIYEQYF.

This clonotype was recorded a few times. V is TRBV9 and J is TRBJ1-1; D remains ambiguous. V was clipped by 4 bases and J by 0 bases, with 10 bases between them. CDR1 is SGDLS, CDR2 YYNGEE, per germline. The CDR3 is 14 amino acids. The CDR3 DNA is TGTGCCAGCAGCCCCGGTCTTGTGAACACTGAAGCTTTCTTT. It translates to CASSPGLVNTEAFF.

V usage is TRBV18 and J usage is TRBJ2-5; the match to TRBD2 covers 14 bases. This CDR3 comprises 17 residues. Germline V lookup: CDR1 KGHSH, CDR2 LQKENI. The trim removed 6 bases at V and 5 bases at J, leaving 11 bases unmatched. The CDR3 sequence: CASSLRTSGRQGETQYF. In nucleotides, the CDR3 is TGTGCCAGCTCCCTGCGGACTAGCGGGAGGCAGGGCGAGACCCAGTACTTC.

This clonotype was seen a few times. It may be a read error: a sequence one base away is much more abundant. V gene TRBV20-1 combines with J gene TRBJ2-3, with 12 bases lining up with TRBD2. Per the germline V gene, CDR1 is DFQATT and CDR2 is SNEGSKA (reference sequence). Unmatched junction bases numbered 1, after V lost 3 bases and J lost 0 bases. The CDR3 runs 15 residues. CDR3 sequence reads: CSARGTSGSTDTQYF. The CDR3 DNA reads as TGCAGTGCTAGGGGGACTAGCGGGAGCACAGATACGCAGTATTTT.

V and J are TRBV6-5 and TRBJ2-4, with 10 bases matching TRBD1. With V trimmed by 4 bases and J by 7 bases, 13 bases remained unmatched. The CDR3 length is 17 residues. Germline CDR1 MNHEY, CDR2 SVGAGI. The CDR3 protein is CASSSSGTGAISNIQYF. The CDR3 nucleotides read TGTGCCAGCAGTTCCTCCGGGACAGGGGCGATAAGTAACATTCAGTACTTC.

In its sample, this clonotype was seen many times. V gene TRBV28 combines with J gene TRBJ2-7; no reliable D call. The CDR3 consists of 15 residues. Germline V gives CDR1 MDHEN, CDR2 SYDVKM. V lost 3 bases and J 3 bases, leaving 15 bases between the germline ends. The CDR3 here is CASSFSLGNFYEQYF. In DNA form, the CDR3 reads TGTGCCAGCAGTTTCAGTCTAGGTAACTTCTACGAGCAGTACTTC. Complete variable domain (other parts from reference TRBV28 and TRBJ2-7): DVKVTQSSRYLVKRTGEKVFLECVQDMDHENMFWYRQDPGLGLRLIYFSYDVKMKEKGDIPEGYSVSREKKERFSLILESASTNQTSMYLCASSFSLGNFYEQYFGPGTRLTVT.